The entry that follows covers one T cell receptor (beta chain) sequence. The entry originates in a study of cytomegalovirus exposure and HLA in healthy donors. Study in general: An analysis done earlier identified around 100 million unique TCR beta sequences from 200 million or so T cells.

The PCR ran on 60 Vbeta and 13 Jbeta primers. The data were produced by immunoSEQ multiplex PCR, yet TCRdb's version contains in-frame clones alone and is incomplete. Among over 100,000 clones listed, around 79% were seen once. CDR1 and CDR2 (germline): LNHDA, SQIVND (reference sequence). This CDR3 has 17 residues. Trimming removed 0 bases at V and 0 bases at J, with 12 bases between. The chain uses TRBV19 and TRBJ1-5, with D possibly being TRBD1 (5 bases). This sequence was found in a woman aged 40 to 50 in good health and CMV-seronegative. Material for sequencing was PBMCs. DNA for the CDR3: TGTGCCAGTAGTATAGATATACAGGCTAATAGCAATCAGCCCCAGCATTTT. This codes for CASSIDIQANSNQPQHF. Combining the CDR3 with reference TRBV19 and TRBJ1-5 gives the whole variable domain DGGITQSPKYLFRKEGQNVTLSCEQNLNHDAMYWYRQDPGQGLRLIYYSQIVNDFQKGDIAEGYSVSREKKESFPLTVTSAQKNPTAFYLCASSIDIQANSNQPQHFGDGTRLSIL.